A selection of T cell receptor beta chains follows, all from one sample in a study of T cells in Graves' hyperthyroidism and ophthalmopathy. One entry per CDR3 protein, called by TCRdb with MiXCR from the multiplex PCR reads. The repertoire consists of about 380,000 distinct CDR3 sequences, with approximately 15% occurring once and the leading ten covering 11%. Sample: blood. These receptors originate from a woman aged 55-70 years with Graves' hyperthyroidism. The CDR3 runs from the conserved cysteine through the conserved F or W. D genes are given only for firm matches. The listing skips clone size in some rows; elsewhere it reads once, few, many or a size class.

size,J,V,D,DNA,CDR3
few,TRBJ1-6,TRBV5-1,TRBD1,TGCGCCAGCAGCTTGGCCCGAACTGGGACAGGGGAACAATCACCCCTCCACTTT,CASSLARTGTGEQSPLHF
NA,TRBJ2-4,TRBV19,TRBD2,TGTGCCACTGAGGGGCGGGAGGGAGCCAAAAACATTCAGTACTTC,CATEGREGAKNIQYF
many,TRBJ2-1,TRBV12-3/TRBV12-4,TRBD2,TGTGCCAGCAGTCGTACCGGACTAGCGGGAGGGCGTGGCTACAATGAGCAGTTCTTC,CASSRTGLAGGRGYNEQFF
many,TRBJ2-3,TRBV3-1,NA,TGTGCCAGCACCACGACCCCGGCAGATACGCAGTATTTT,CASTTTPADTQYF
NA,TRBJ2-3,TRBV5-1,TRBD2,TGCGCCAGCAGCTTGGCTAGCGGGGCGAGGGATACGCAGTATTTT,CASSLASGARDTQYF
many,TRBJ2-3,TRBV2,NA,TGTGCCAGCACCCCCCCCAGCACAGATACGCAGTATTTT,CASTPPSTDTQYF
many,TRBJ2-1,TRBV3-1,TRBD2,TGTGCCAGCAGCCAAGATCTTCTAACGGGAGGAGGCAATGAGCAGTTCTTC,CASSQDLLTGGGNEQFF
NA,TRBJ2-2,TRBV9,TRBD2,TGTGCCAGCAGCCCGACTAGCCTTGCGAACACCGGGGAGCTGTTTTTT,CASSPTSLANTGELFF
many,TRBJ2-5,TRBV27,TRBD1,TGTGCCAGCAGTTTCGGCAGGGGGCCGGAGACCCAGTACTTC,CASSFGRGPETQYF
NA,TRBJ2-6,TRBV5-1,TRBD1,TGCGCCAGCACCTCCCTGGACAGGAGCTCTGGGGCCAACGTCCTGACTTTC,CASTSLDRSSGANVLTF
NA,TRBJ1-4,TRBV10-3,TRBD1,TGTGCCATCAGTGAGTCTCGGGACAGATCTGAAAAACTGTTTTTT,CAISESRDRSEKLFF
NA,TRBJ2-1,TRBV4-1,NA,TGCGCCAGCAGCCCTCAGTACCCAACTGGCAATGAGCAGTTCTTC,CASSPQYPTGNEQFF
many,TRBJ1-2,TRBV29-1,NA,TGCAGCGTTCGGCGTGAGGTTCATCAGGGAAAGGACTGTTGGGGCTACACCTTC,CSVRREVHQGKDCWGYTF
many,TRBJ2-7,TRBV20-1,NA,TGCAGTGCCCAAAGGGGAGGCAGGGGCTACGAGCAGTACTTC,CSAQRGGRGYEQYF
NA,TRBJ1-4,TRBV19,NA,TGTGCCAGTAGCGGTGTGGGAGTAACTAATGAAAAACTGTTTTTT,CASSGVGVTNEKLFF
many,TRBJ2-2,TRBV5-1,NA,TGCGCCAGCAGCTTGGATCCACGCGGGGCCGGGGAGCTGTTTTTT,CASSLDPRGAGELFF
many,TRBJ2-7,TRBV6-5,TRBD2,TGTGCCAGCAGTTACTCCGGCGGGAGGGCTGGCGAGCAGTACTTC,CASSYSGGRAGEQYF
NA,TRBJ2-5,TRBV11-2,TRBD2,TGTGCCAGCAGCCAATCACTAGCGGTGGAGACCCAGTACTTC,CASSQSLAVETQYF
many,TRBJ2-7,TRBV30,TRBD1,TGTGCCTGGATGAGGGCGCGGGGGACAGGGGTCCTTATGCCCTCCTACGAGCAGTACTTC,CAWMRARGTGVLMPSYEQYF
many,TRBJ2-1,TRBV6-1,TRBD2,TGTGCCAGCAGTACCGGACTAGCGGGAGGTATTGAGCAGTTCTTC,CASSTGLAGGIEQFF
many,TRBJ2-1,TRBV10-3,TRBD2,TGTGCCATCAGGCTAGCGGAGAGGAGACCCTACAATGAGCAGTTCTTC,CAIRLAERRPYNEQFF
few,TRBJ2-1,TRBV9,TRBD1,TGTGCCAGCAGCGCGGGACAGGCTTTTTACAATGAGCAGTTCTTC,CASSAGQAFYNEQFF
many,TRBJ1-1,TRBV2,NA,TGTGCCAGCAGTGAAGGACATCTAAGTATGAACACTGAAGCTTTCTTT,CASSEGHLSMNTEAFF
few,TRBJ2-2,TRBV18,NA,TGTGCCAGCTCACCACCGAAACAGAGTTTGGGCACCGGGGAGCTGTTTTTT,CASSPPKQSLGTGELFF
many,TRBJ2-1,TRBV18,NA,TGTGCCAGCTCGCCTAACTCCCAGGGGTACAATGAGCAGTTCTTC,CASSPNSQGYNEQFF
few,TRBJ1-2,TRBV11-3,NA,TGTGCCAGCAGTGAAACTTTTGTCCTACGGGGTGGCTACACCTTC,CASSETFVLRGGYTF
once,TRBJ2-7,TRBV12-3/TRBV12-4,NA,TGTGCCAGCAGTCCGGGTGTGGCCTCCTACGAGCAGTACTTC,CASSPGVASYEQYF
many,TRBJ2-2,TRBV30,TRBD1,TGTGCCTGGAGTTGGACAGGCAACACCGGGGAGCTGTTTTTT,CAWSWTGNTGELFF
NA,TRBJ1-1,TRBV9,NA,TGTGCCAGCAGCGTAGTGACCCTCGGGGCTGAAGCTTTCTTT,CASSVVTLGAEAFF
few,TRBJ1-5,TRBV6-4,NA,TGTGCCAGCAGTGAGGGCTGGGGTCAGCCCCAGCATTTT,CASSEGWGQPQHF
many,TRBJ2-2,TRBV12-3/TRBV12-4,TRBD2,TGTGCCAGCAGCATAGCGGGAGTAACCGGGGAGCTGTTTTTT,CASSIAGVTGELFF
many,TRBJ2-1,TRBV3-1,NA,TGTGCCAGCAGTCCCGGTGGGCAGGGGTTTGGCAATGAGCAGTTCTTC,CASSPGGQGFGNEQFF
many,TRBJ2-1,TRBV20-1,NA,TGCAGTGCTAGGGACACCATCCCTCGGGGGAGTTTAAACAATGAGCAGTTCTTC,CSARDTIPRGSLNNEQFF
many,TRBJ1-2,TRBV2,TRBD1,TGTGCCAGCAGCGCAGGACAGGGCGGTGGCTATGGCTACACCTTC,CASSAGQGGGYGYTF
many,TRBJ2-1,TRBV30,TRBD2,TGTGCCTGGAGTGTACTAGCGGGAGTCAATGAGCAGTTCTTC,CAWSVLAGVNEQFF
few,TRBJ2-7,TRBV19,NA,TGTGCCAGTAGTATAGGAGGGGCCGAGCAGTACTTC,CASSIGGAEQYF
few,TRBJ1-3,TRBV20-1,NA,TGCAGTGCTAGAGATGAGGCTTCTGGAAACACCATATATTTT,CSARDEASGNTIYF
many,TRBJ2-7,TRBV7-9,NA,TGTGCCAGCGGCGGAACCTACGAGCAGTACTTC,CASGGTYEQYF
NA,TRBJ2-7,TRBV11-2,TRBD2,TGTGCCAGCAGCATCTGGGCGGGAGCAGGCGAGCAGTACTTC,CASSIWAGAGEQYF
many,TRBJ2-1,TRBV10-3,TRBD2,TGTGCCATCAGTGGCGGGACTAGATCCTACAATGAGCAGTTCTTC,CAISGGTRSYNEQFF
many,TRBJ2-5,TRBV11-2,NA,TGTGCCAGCAGCTTAGAACCGGGACTTCGGGTTAGGACCCAGTACTTC,CASSLEPGLRVRTQYF
NA,TRBJ2-3,TRBV11-2,NA,TGTGCCAGCAGCCTCGACCGTCCGAGCACAGATACGCAGTATTTT,CASSLDRPSTDTQYF
few,TRBJ1-2,TRBV20-1,NA,TGCAGTGCTAGAGATATGACTGCTGCTAACTATGGCTACACCTTC,CSARDMTAANYGYTF
few,TRBJ1-4,TRBV5-1,NA,TGCGCCAGCAGCTTGGCCGGGACGGTTGCAACTAATGAAAAACTGTTTTTT,CASSLAGTVATNEKLFF
many,TRBJ2-7,TRBV7-9,TRBD2,TGTGCCAGCAGCTTAGGTAGCGGGAGGTTACACGAGCAGTACTTC,CASSLGSGRLHEQYF
NA,TRBJ1-2,TRBV10-3,TRBD1,TGTGCCATCAGTGACACCGGGACAGCTATCTCCTTC,CAISDTGTAISF
many,TRBJ1-2,TRBV5-6,NA,TGTGCCAGCAGCTCCTATGGCTACACCTTC,CASSSYGYTF